These T cell receptor beta chains were read from a single sample in a study of T cell repertoires in cytomegalovirus infection. Their antigens are not known. From the reads, TCRdb called clonotypes with MiXCR, one entry per CDR3 protein. Found here are under 500,000 distinct CDR3 sequences, about 42% of them singletons; the top ten hold around 45%. The sequencing used cultured PBMCs, collected from culture after CMV antigen stimulation. These receptors were collected from a human donor in good health (CMV status not recorded). Some clones in this sample may be carry-over from other donors' samples. CDR3s include the opening cysteine and the closing phenylalanine or tryptophan. D genes are given only for firm matches. Rows give clone size only sometimes, using once, few, many, or a class for an expanded clone.

d_gene: NA
v_gene: TRBV4-1
abundance: few
j_gene: TRBJ1-2
CDR3nt: TGCGCCAGCAGCCAAGTAGGAGGGCGCCCTAACTATGGCTACACCTTC
CDR3aa: CASSQVGGRPNYGYTF

d_gene: TRBD1
v_gene: TRBV7-8
abundance: many
j_gene: TRBJ2-7
CDR3nt: TGTGCCAGCAGCTTAGCTTTTGGGACAGGCTACGAGCAGTACTTC
CDR3aa: CASSLAFGTGYEQYF

d_gene: TRBD1
v_gene: TRBV6-8
abundance: few
j_gene: TRBJ2-7
CDR3nt: TGTGCCAGCACCGCACAGGGGCCCCCCTACGAGCAGTACTTC
CDR3aa: CASTAQGPPYEQYF

d_gene: TRBD1
v_gene: TRBV28
abundance: NA
j_gene: TRBJ1-2
CDR3nt: TGTGCCAGCAGCGAGGGACAGGGGTACTATGGCTACACCTTC
CDR3aa: CASSEGQGYYGYTF

d_gene: NA
v_gene: TRBV12-3/TRBV12-4
abundance: NA
j_gene: TRBJ2-5
CDR3nt: TGTGCCAGCAGCCCCGGCGGAACTCTCCAAGAGACCCAGTACTTC
CDR3aa: CASSPGGTLQETQYF

d_gene: NA
v_gene: TRBV15
abundance: NA
j_gene: TRBJ1-6
CDR3nt: TGTGCCACCAGCAGTGGAGATTCACCCCTCCACTTT
CDR3aa: CATSSGDSPLHF

d_gene: NA
v_gene: TRBV15
abundance: NA
j_gene: TRBJ2-1
CDR3nt: TGTGCCACCAGCATCCTAGGTCACAATGAGCAGTTCTTC
CDR3aa: CATSILGHNEQFF

d_gene: NA
v_gene: TRBV7-4
abundance: NA
j_gene: TRBJ1-2
CDR3nt: TGTGCCAGCAGCTTACTTGGCTCCTCAGGGGGCTACACCTTC
CDR3aa: CASSLLGSSGGYTF

d_gene: NA
v_gene: TRBV6-6
abundance: few
j_gene: TRBJ2-2
CDR3nt: TGTGCCAGCAGTCCCCATGGTATGGGCGGGGAGCTGTTTTTT
CDR3aa: CASSPHGMGGELFF

d_gene: NA
v_gene: TRBV20-1
abundance: NA
j_gene: TRBJ1-4
CDR3nt: TGCAGTGCTAGGCCCGCTTTTGAAAAACTGTTTTTT
CDR3aa: CSARPAFEKLFF

d_gene: NA
v_gene: TRBV6-1
abundance: few
j_gene: TRBJ2-2
CDR3nt: TGTGCCAGCAGTGTTCCGGACAGAGACACCGGGGAGCTGTTTTTT
CDR3aa: CASSVPDRDTGELFF

d_gene: NA
v_gene: TRBV7-2
abundance: NA
j_gene: TRBJ2-1
CDR3nt: TGTGCCAGCAGCTCAGAGGCAGGCCCGGGAGAGCAGTTCTTC
CDR3aa: CASSSEAGPGEQFF

d_gene: TRBD1
v_gene: TRBV19
abundance: NA
j_gene: TRBJ2-2
CDR3nt: TGTGCCAGTAGTATAGGGACAGGGAGCCCCGGGGAGCTGTTTTTT
CDR3aa: CASSIGTGSPGELFF

d_gene: NA
v_gene: TRBV6-2/TRBV6-3
abundance: NA
j_gene: TRBJ2-3
CDR3nt: TGTGCCAGCAGTCGATCCGGACAGACCACAGATACGCAGTATTTT
CDR3aa: CASSRSGQTTDTQYF

d_gene: TRBD1
v_gene: TRBV7-2
abundance: NA
j_gene: TRBJ2-4
CDR3nt: TGTGCCAGCAGCTTAAGGCAGGGGGAAAACATTCAGTACTTC
CDR3aa: CASSLRQGENIQYF

d_gene: NA
v_gene: TRBV12-3/TRBV12-4
abundance: many
j_gene: TRBJ1-1
CDR3nt: TGTGCCAGCAGTTTCCCGCAGGGAGTTAGTGCTTTCTTT
CDR3aa: CASSFPQGVSAFF

d_gene: NA
v_gene: TRBV12-3/TRBV12-4
abundance: NA
j_gene: TRBJ1-2
CDR3nt: TGTGCCAGCAGTTTGGAGGTAAACTATGGCTACACCTTC
CDR3aa: CASSLEVNYGYTF

d_gene: NA
v_gene: TRBV28
abundance: NA
j_gene: TRBJ1-5
CDR3nt: TGTGCCAGCAGTGTACCGGGGCCCAGGGAGCCCCAGCATTTT
CDR3aa: CASSVPGPREPQHF

d_gene: NA
v_gene: TRBV6-1
abundance: NA
j_gene: TRBJ1-4
CDR3nt: TGTGCCAGCAGTGAAGTCGCTGGCCCGGGAAAACTGTTTTTT
CDR3aa: CASSEVAGPGKLFF

d_gene: NA
v_gene: TRBV2
abundance: few
j_gene: TRBJ1-1
CDR3nt: TGTGCCAGCAGGAGAGACAGACTGAACACTGAAGCTTTCTTT
CDR3aa: CASRRDRLNTEAFF

d_gene: NA
v_gene: TRBV20-1
abundance: NA
j_gene: TRBJ2-5
CDR3nt: TGCAGTGCTAGACTTAGCGGACAAGAGACCCAGTACTTC
CDR3aa: CSARLSGQETQYF

d_gene: TRBD2
v_gene: TRBV7-2
abundance: NA
j_gene: TRBJ2-1
CDR3nt: TGTGCCAGCAGCTTACGTTCTAGCGGGACTAGCTCCTACAATGAGCAGTTCTTC
CDR3aa: CASSLRSSGTSSYNEQFF

d_gene: TRBD1
v_gene: TRBV7-6
abundance: NA
j_gene: TRBJ2-5
CDR3nt: TGTGCCAGCAGCTCCCGACAGGGGGCGGAGACCCAGTACTTC
CDR3aa: CASSSRQGAETQYF

d_gene: NA
v_gene: TRBV7-8
abundance: NA
j_gene: TRBJ1-2
CDR3nt: TGTGCCAGCAGCTCCCCCGGATATGATGGCTACACCTTC
CDR3aa: CASSSPGYDGYTF

d_gene: NA
v_gene: TRBV12-3/TRBV12-4
abundance: few
j_gene: TRBJ2-7
CDR3nt: TGTGCCAGCAGTTTCTGGGCGGGCTACGAGCAGTACTTC
CDR3aa: CASSFWAGYEQYF

d_gene: NA
v_gene: TRBV11-2
abundance: few
j_gene: TRBJ1-3
CDR3nt: TGTGCCAGCAGCTTATTAGGGAGAAACACCATATATTTT
CDR3aa: CASSLLGRNTIYF

d_gene: NA
v_gene: TRBV7-8
abundance: NA
j_gene: TRBJ2-1
CDR3nt: TGTGCCAGCAGCAGGGCGGGGGCCCACAATGAGCAGTTCTTC
CDR3aa: CASSRAGAHNEQFF

d_gene: NA
v_gene: TRBV5-5
abundance: NA
j_gene: TRBJ1-5
CDR3nt: TGTGCCAGCAGCCCCGTCGGGGGGGGGAATCAGCCCCAGCATTTT
CDR3aa: CASSPVGGGNQPQHF

d_gene: NA
v_gene: TRBV7-6
abundance: NA
j_gene: TRBJ2-1
CDR3nt: TGTGCCAGCAGCCTCCAAGACCATTACAATGAGCAGTTCTTC
CDR3aa: CASSLQDHYNEQFF

d_gene: NA
v_gene: TRBV5-1
abundance: NA
j_gene: TRBJ1-2
CDR3nt: TGCGCCAGCAGCTCTAACCGGGACAACTATGGCTACACCTTC
CDR3aa: CASSSNRDNYGYTF

d_gene: NA
v_gene: TRBV24-1
abundance: NA
j_gene: TRBJ2-5
CDR3nt: TGTGCCACCAGTGACCCAAACGGGGAGACCCAGTACTTC
CDR3aa: CATSDPNGETQYF

d_gene: TRBD1
v_gene: TRBV11-2
abundance: NA
j_gene: TRBJ1-4
CDR3nt: TGTTCCAGCAGCTTCGGGACAGGTCGAGGGGAAATACTGTTTTTT
CDR3aa: CSSSFGTGRGEILFF

d_gene: NA
v_gene: TRBV25-1
abundance: NA
j_gene: TRBJ2-7
CDR3nt: TGTGCCAGCACTCCGCGACAGACGGCCTACGAGCAGTACTTC
CDR3aa: CASTPRQTAYEQYF

d_gene: TRBD1
v_gene: TRBV7-3
abundance: NA
j_gene: TRBJ2-7
CDR3nt: TGTGCCAGCAGCCCACGACAGGGGGACCTCTACGAGCAGTACTTC
CDR3aa: CASSPRQGDLYEQYF

d_gene: TRBD2
v_gene: TRBV28
abundance: few
j_gene: TRBJ2-1
CDR3nt: TGTGCCAGCAGCCACTTCTCCCGGGCGGGGGTAGGGGATGAGCAGTTCTTC
CDR3aa: CASSHFSRAGVGDEQFF

d_gene: NA
v_gene: TRBV20-1
abundance: NA
j_gene: TRBJ2-7
CDR3nt: TGCAGTGCTACGAGAAGCTCCGCGGACGGCTACGAGCAGTACTTC
CDR3aa: CSATRSSADGYEQYF

d_gene: NA
v_gene: TRBV7-9
abundance: few
j_gene: TRBJ1-2
CDR3nt: TGTGCCGGGGGGTTGAGGGGCCGATCTAACTATGGCTACACCTTC
CDR3aa: CAGGLRGRSNYGYTF

d_gene: NA
v_gene: TRBV5-1
abundance: few
j_gene: TRBJ1-5
CDR3nt: TGCGCCAGCAGCTTGGGGGGGCGCGATCAGCCCCAGCATTTT
CDR3aa: CASSLGGRDQPQHF

d_gene: TRBD1
v_gene: TRBV27
abundance: NA
j_gene: TRBJ1-2
CDR3nt: TGTGCCAGCAGTCCCGGACAGGGGCTAAGCTATGGCTACACCTTC
CDR3aa: CASSPGQGLSYGYTF

d_gene: NA
v_gene: TRBV7-2
abundance: NA
j_gene: TRBJ2-5
CDR3nt: TGTGCCAGCAGCCTCCAGGACGGTAAAGAGACCCAGTACTTC
CDR3aa: CASSLQDGKETQYF

d_gene: NA
v_gene: TRBV10-3
abundance: NA
j_gene: TRBJ2-3
CDR3nt: TGTGCCATCAGTGATTCTTTCGGGGGTCCGACCACAGATACGCAGTATTTT
CDR3aa: CAISDSFGGPTTDTQYF

d_gene: NA
v_gene: TRBV7-8
abundance: few
j_gene: TRBJ2-2
CDR3nt: TGTGCCAGCAAACATTGGGGTCGGAGTTCCGGGGAGCTGTTTTTT
CDR3aa: CASKHWGRSSGELFF

d_gene: TRBD2
v_gene: TRBV7-9
abundance: few
j_gene: TRBJ2-3
CDR3nt: TGTGCCACCCTTTACGGGGTAGCGGGGGACACAGATACGCAGTATTTT
CDR3aa: CATLYGVAGDTDTQYF

d_gene: TRBD2
v_gene: TRBV6-2/TRBV6-3
abundance: NA
j_gene: TRBJ2-1
CDR3nt: TGTGCCAGCCGGGAGGTAACCTACAATGAGCAGTTCTTC
CDR3aa: CASREVTYNEQFF

d_gene: TRBD2
v_gene: TRBV12-5
abundance: few
j_gene: TRBJ2-4
CDR3nt: TGTGCTAGTGGTCCCGGACTAGCGGGAGTTTTCGACATTCAGTACTTC
CDR3aa: CASGPGLAGVFDIQYF

d_gene: NA
v_gene: TRBV7-9
abundance: NA
j_gene: TRBJ2-5
CDR3nt: TGTGCCAGCACCCCGGGGGGACAGGCCCGAAGTGGCCAGTACTTC
CDR3aa: CASTPGGQARSGQYF

d_gene: NA
v_gene: TRBV7-2
abundance: once
j_gene: TRBJ1-6
CDR3nt: TGTGCCAGCAGCGAGGGGGGGGGGAGGGATCGGTCACCCCTCCACTTT
CDR3aa: CASSEGGGRDRSPLHF

d_gene: NA
v_gene: TRBV6-9
abundance: NA
j_gene: TRBJ2-1
CDR3nt: TGTGCCAGCAGTTATGAGTCTAGCAATTCCTACAATGAGCAGTTCTTC
CDR3aa: CASSYESSNSYNEQFF

d_gene: NA
v_gene: TRBV27
abundance: few
j_gene: TRBJ1-6
CDR3nt: TGTGCCAGCAGTTTAAGGGGCAGGCCTGTCGCCTATAATTCACCCCTCCACTTT
CDR3aa: CASSLRGRPVAYNSPLHF

d_gene: NA
v_gene: TRBV12-3/TRBV12-4
abundance: many
j_gene: TRBJ2-5
CDR3nt: TGTGCCAGCAGTTTAGGGGGAGCCCAGTACTTC
CDR3aa: CASSLGGAQYF

d_gene: NA
v_gene: TRBV7-6
abundance: NA
j_gene: TRBJ2-1
CDR3nt: TGTGCCAGCAGGCCCCAGATCATTTCCTACAATGAGCAGTTCTTC
CDR3aa: CASRPQIISYNEQFF